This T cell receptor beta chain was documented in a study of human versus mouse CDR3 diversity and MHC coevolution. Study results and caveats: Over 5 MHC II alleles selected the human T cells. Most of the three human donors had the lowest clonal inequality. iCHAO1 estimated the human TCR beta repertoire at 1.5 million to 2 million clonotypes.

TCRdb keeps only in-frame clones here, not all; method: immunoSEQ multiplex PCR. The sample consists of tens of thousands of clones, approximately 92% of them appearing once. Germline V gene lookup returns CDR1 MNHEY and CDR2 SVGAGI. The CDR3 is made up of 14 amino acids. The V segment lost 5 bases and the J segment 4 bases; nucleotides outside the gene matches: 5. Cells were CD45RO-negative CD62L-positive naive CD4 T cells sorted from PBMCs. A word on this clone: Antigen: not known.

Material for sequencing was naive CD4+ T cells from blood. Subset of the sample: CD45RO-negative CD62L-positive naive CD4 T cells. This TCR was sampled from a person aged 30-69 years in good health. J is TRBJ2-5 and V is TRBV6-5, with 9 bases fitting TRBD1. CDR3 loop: CASSTGTGRETQYF. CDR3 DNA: TGTGCCAGCAGTACCGGGACAGGGCGAGAGACCCAGTACTTC.